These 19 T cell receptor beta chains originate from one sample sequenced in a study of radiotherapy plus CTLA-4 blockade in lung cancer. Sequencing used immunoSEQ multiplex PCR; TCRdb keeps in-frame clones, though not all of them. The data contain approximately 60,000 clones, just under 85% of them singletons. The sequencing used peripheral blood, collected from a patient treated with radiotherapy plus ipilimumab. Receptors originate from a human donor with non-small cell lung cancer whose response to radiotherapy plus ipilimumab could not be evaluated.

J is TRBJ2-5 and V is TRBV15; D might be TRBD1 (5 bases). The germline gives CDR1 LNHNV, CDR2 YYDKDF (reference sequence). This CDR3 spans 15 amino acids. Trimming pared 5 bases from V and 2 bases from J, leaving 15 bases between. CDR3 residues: CATSLDGQGQETQYF. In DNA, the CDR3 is TGTGCCACCAGCTTAGACGGGCAGGGTCAAGAGACCCAGTACTTC.

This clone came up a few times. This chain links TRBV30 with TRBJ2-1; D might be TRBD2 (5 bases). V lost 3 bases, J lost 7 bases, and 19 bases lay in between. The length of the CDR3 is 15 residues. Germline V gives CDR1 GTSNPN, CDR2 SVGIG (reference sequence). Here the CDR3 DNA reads TGTGCCTGGAGCACCAAAACGGGAATCGGAAATGAGCAGTTCTTC. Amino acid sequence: CAWSTKTGIGNEQFF.

The CDR3 is CASSSQGVAGNTIYF. The CDR3 nucleotides are TGTGCCAGCAGTTCACAGGGGGTGGCTGGAAACACCATATATTTT. The V gene is TRBV6-5, the J gene TRBJ1-3, with TRBD1 matching over 8 bases. Germline V gives CDR1 MNHEY, CDR2 SVGAGI. J lost 2 bases, V lost 4 bases, and 4 bases had no gene match. The CDR3 has 15 residues.

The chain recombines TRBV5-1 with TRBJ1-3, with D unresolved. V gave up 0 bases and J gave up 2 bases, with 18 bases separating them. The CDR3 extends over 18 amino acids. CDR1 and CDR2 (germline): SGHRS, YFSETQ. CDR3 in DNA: TGCGCCAGCAGCTTGGCCTTGGACTATATCGGACCTGGAAACACCATATATTTT. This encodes CASSLALDYIGPGNTIYF.

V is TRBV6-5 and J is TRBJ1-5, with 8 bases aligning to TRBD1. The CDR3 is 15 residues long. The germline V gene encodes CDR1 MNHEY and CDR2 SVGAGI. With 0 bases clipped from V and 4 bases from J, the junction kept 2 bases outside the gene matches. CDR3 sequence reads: CASSYSQGANQPQHF. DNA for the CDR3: TGTGCCAGCAGTTACTCCCAGGGGGCAAATCAGCCCCAGCATTTT.

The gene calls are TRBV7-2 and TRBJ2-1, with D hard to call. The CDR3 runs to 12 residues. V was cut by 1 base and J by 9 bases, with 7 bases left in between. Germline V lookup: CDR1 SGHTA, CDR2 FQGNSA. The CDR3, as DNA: TGTGCCAGCAGCTTAGAAGTGGCTGAGCAGTTCTTC. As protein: CASSLEVAEQFF.

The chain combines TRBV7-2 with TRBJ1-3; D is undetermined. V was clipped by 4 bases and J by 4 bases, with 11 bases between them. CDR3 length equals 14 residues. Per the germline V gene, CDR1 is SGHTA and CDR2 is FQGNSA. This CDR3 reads CASSSVGSGNTIYF. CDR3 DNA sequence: TGTGCCAGCAGCTCAGTGGGCTCGGGAAACACCATATATTTT.

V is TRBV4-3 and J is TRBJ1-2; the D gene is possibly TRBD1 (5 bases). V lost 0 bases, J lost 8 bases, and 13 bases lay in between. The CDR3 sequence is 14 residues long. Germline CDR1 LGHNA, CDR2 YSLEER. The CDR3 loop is CASSQELTGGGYTF. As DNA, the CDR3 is TGCGCCAGCAGCCAAGAACTCACGGGGGGGGGCTACACCTTC.

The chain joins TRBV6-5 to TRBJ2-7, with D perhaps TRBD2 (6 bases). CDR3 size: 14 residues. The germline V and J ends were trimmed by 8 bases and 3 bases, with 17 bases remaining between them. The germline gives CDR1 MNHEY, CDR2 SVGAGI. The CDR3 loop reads CASGSGTRSYEQYF. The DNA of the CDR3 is TGTGCCAGCGGTTCCGGGACTCGGAGCTACGAGCAGTACTTC.

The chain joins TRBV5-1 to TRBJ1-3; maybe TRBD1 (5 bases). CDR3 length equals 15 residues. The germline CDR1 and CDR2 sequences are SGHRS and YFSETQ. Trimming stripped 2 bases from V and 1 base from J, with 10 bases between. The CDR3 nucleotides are TGCGCCAGCAGCTTTGGCGCAGGGTCTGGAAACACCATATATTTT. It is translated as CASSFGAGSGNTIYF.

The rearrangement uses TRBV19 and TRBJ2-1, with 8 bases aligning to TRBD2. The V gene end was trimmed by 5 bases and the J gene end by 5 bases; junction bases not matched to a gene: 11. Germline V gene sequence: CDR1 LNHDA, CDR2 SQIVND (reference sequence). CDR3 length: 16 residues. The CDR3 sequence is CASSPLRVLADNEQFF. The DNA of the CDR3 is TGTGCCAGTAGTCCACTCCGAGTACTAGCGGACAATGAGCAGTTCTTC.

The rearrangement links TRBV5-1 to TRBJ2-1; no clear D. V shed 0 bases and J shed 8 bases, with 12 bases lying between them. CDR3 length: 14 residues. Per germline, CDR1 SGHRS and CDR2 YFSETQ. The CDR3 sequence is CASSLDRPGYEQFF. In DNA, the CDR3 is TGCGCCAGCAGCTTGGACAGACCTGGTTATGAGCAGTTCTTC.

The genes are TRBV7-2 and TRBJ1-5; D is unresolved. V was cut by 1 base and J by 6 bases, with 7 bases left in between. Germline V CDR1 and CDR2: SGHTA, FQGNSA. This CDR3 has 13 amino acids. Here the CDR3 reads CASSLGEGQPQHF. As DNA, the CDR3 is TGTGCCAGCAGCTTAGGGGAGGGTCAGCCCCAGCATTTT.

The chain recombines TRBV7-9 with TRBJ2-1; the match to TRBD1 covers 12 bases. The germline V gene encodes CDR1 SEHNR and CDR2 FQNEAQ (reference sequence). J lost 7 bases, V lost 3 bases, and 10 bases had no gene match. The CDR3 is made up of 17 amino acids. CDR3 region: CASSLGTGGVSSNEQFF. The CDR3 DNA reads TGTGCCAGCAGCTTGGGGACAGGGGGCGTATCATCGAATGAGCAGTTCTTC.

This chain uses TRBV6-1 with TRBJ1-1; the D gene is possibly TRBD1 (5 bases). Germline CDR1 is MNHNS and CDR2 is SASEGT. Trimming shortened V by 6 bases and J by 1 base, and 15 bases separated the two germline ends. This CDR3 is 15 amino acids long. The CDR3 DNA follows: TGTGCCAGCAGGATCTCCGGACACCCGAACACTGAAGCTTTCTTT. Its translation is CASRISGHPNTEAFF.

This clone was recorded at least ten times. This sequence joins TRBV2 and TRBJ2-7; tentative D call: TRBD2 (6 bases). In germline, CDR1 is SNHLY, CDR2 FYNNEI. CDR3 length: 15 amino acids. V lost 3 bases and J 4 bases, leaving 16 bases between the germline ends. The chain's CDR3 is CASSDDPASGYEQYF. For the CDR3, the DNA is TGTGCCAGCAGTGATGACCCCGCCAGCGGGTACGAGCAGTACTTC. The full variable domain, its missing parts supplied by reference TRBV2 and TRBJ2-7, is EPEVTQTPSHQVTQMGQEVILRCVPISNHLYFYWYRQILGQKVEFLVSFYNNEISEKSEIFDDQFSVERPDGSNFTLKIRSTKLEDSAMYFCASSDDPASGYEQYFGPGTRLTVT.

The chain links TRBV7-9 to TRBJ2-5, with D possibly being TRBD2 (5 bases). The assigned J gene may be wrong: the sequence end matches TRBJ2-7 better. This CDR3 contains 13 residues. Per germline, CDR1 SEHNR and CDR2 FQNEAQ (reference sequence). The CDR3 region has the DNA TGTGCCAGCAGCTTGGCGGGCTCCTACGAGCAGTACTTC. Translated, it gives CASSLAGSYEQYF.

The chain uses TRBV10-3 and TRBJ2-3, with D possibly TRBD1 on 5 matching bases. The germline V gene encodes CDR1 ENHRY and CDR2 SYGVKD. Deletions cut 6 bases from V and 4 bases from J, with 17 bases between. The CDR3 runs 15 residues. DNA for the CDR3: TGTGCCATCAGGGGGCCGTCCAATGGTCCAGATACGCAGTATTTT. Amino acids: CAIRGPSNGPDTQYF.

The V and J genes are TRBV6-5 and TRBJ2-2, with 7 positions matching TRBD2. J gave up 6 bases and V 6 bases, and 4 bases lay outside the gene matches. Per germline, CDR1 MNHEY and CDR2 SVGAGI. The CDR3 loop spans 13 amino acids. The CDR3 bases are TGTGCCAGCAGCCGGACTAGTCCCGGGGAGCTGTTTTTT. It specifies CASSRTSPGELFF.